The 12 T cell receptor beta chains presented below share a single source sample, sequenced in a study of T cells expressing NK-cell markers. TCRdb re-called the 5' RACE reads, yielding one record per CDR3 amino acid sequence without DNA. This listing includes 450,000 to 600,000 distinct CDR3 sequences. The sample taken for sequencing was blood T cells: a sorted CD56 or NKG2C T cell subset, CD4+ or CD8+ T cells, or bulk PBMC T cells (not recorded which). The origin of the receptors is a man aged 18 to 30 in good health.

CDR3 sequence reads: CASSPSGQSSNTGELFF. This chain joins TRBV18 and TRBJ2-2; TCRdb's D call of TRBD1 is untestable without DNA. CDR3 length: 17 residues. From germline, CDR1 is KGHSH and CDR2 LQKENI.

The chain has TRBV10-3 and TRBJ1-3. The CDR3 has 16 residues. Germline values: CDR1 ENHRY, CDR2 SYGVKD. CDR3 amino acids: CAISESEGRPGNTIYF.

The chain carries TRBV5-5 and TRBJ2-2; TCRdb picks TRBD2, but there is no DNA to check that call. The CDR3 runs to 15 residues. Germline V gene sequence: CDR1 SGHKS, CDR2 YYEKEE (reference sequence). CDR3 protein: CASSLSPLGTGELFF.

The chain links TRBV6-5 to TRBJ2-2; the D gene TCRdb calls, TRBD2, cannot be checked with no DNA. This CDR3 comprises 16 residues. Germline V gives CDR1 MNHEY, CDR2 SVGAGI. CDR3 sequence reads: CASSFSSVVVAGELFF.

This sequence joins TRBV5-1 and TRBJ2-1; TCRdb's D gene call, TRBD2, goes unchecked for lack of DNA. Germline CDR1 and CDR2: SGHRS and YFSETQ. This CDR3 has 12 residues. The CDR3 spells CASRAADSLQFF.

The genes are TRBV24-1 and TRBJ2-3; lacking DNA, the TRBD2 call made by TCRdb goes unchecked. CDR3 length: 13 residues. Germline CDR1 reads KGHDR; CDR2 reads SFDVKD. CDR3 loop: CATMGLAGDTQYF.

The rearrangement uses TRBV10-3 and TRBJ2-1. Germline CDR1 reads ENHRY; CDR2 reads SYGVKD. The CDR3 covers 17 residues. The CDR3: CAISLSFRGSVQDEQFF.

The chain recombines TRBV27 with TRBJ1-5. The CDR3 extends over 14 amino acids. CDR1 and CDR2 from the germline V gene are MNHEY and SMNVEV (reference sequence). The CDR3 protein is CASRGPFKEQPQHF.

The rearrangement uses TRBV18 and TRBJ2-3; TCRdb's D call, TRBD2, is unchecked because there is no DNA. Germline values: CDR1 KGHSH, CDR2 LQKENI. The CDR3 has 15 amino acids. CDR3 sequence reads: CASSPSGRITDTQYF.

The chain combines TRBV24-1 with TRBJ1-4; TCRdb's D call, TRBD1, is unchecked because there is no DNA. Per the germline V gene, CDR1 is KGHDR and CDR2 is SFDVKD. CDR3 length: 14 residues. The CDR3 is CATSDPGRGEKLFF.

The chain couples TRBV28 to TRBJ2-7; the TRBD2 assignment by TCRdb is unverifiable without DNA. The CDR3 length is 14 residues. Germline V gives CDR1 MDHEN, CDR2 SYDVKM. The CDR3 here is CATAAVAGGYEQYF.

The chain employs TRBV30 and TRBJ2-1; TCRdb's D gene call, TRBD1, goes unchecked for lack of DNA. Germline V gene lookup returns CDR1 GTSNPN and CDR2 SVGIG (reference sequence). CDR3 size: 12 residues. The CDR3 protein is CAWSGGGNEQFF.